The entry below gives a single T cell receptor (beta chain) sequence along with its context. No antigen is known for it. No base qualities exist here, and no much larger clone lies one base off it. A MiSeq instrument was used for deep resolution sequencing, which targeted depths ranging from 1 in 1 million up to 1 in 200,000 T cells, with coverage averaging 10x for each clonotype. The immunoSEQ hsTCRB Kit was used to generate TCR beta libraries. As for the authors' bioinformatics: ImmunoSEQ Data Assistant and ImmunoSEQ Analyzer were used for data analysis, and V, D and J genes were assigned according to IMGT definitions. Clonality, which ranges from 0 to 1, was calculated as one minus the normalized Shannon entropy of productive rearrangement frequencies. Only overrepresented clonotypes making up at least 0.05% of each patient's repertoire were included in the public clonotype analysis. Around 14 repertoires from age-matched healthy donors, obtained from immuneACCESS, served as clonality controls. As stored in TCRdb, this immuneACCESS dataset retains in-frame rearrangements with V and J assigned. A fraction of the clones does not appear; measured against another copy, unresolved V genes explain less than half of the discrepancy, and the remainder lacks a known reason. V and J calls and clone size follow that table, whereas D and trimming were derived from the DNA. Recorded for this sample are more than 45,000 clones; 70% to 90% of them occurred a single time. The ten most abundant clones make up around 20% of the sample.

This specimen's time point label, interpreted: around 25 months on ibrutinib. Approximately 2 micrograms of genomic DNA were extracted from cryopreserved PBMCs for TCR beta library preparation. Longitudinal blood samples from CLL patients receiving ibrutinib monotherapy were subjected to high-throughput TCR beta sequencing. Patients were enrolled in a phase 2 open-label single-center ibrutinib monotherapy trial. The data were obtained in a study of cytotoxic CD8 clonotypes in ibrutinib-treated CLL (dated by TCRdb to about 2021). Study-wide context: The cohort had over ten relapsed/refractory and approximately 15 treatment-naive patients; 17 were IGHV unmutated. An average of roughly 270,000 productive templates and tens of thousands of productive rearrangements was obtained per sample. All remission and progressive disease samples were collected while patients were still receiving ibrutinib. Responses were partial in roughly 25 patients and complete in 2; after median approximately 66 months follow-up, about 14 stayed in remission and 12 progressed. Longitudinal samples were obtainable from about 30% of the 86 participants in the trial. Samples at response were collected after a median of about twelve months of treatment, with a range of 6 to 36 months. Cryopreserved peripheral blood mononuclear cells were obtained before treatment, at response, and at either sustained remission or disease progression.

Broad study findings and their caveats: Public clonotypes were rare and either contracted or stayed stable during treatment, and the rise in clonality at ibrutinib response reflected the expansion of private clonotypes. Baseline clonality was found to be higher than that of age-matched healthy donors and was strongly correlated with circulating CD8+ T-cell counts. Sampling times were not matched between sustained-remission and progressing patients, and lymph node repertoires were not studied. Clonality increased at ibrutinib response, stayed stable in sustained remission, and fell back toward baseline at progression.

V is trimmed back by 7 bases and J by 2 bases, and the junction contains 5 bases that no gene match accounts for. Its CDR3 holds 14 amino acids, cysteine through phenylalanine. CDR3 DNA only is kept here, 42 bases in frame from base 1. CDR1 and CDR2 were assigned from the germline V gene as WSHSY and SAAADI. Specimen: PBMCs, collected after 24 months of ibrutinib treatment. The sequence came from a human donor with chronic lymphocytic leukemia. Here the chain combines TRBV10-2 and TRBJ2-7; 10 central nucleotides agree with TRBD1. The CDR3 here reads CASTIGTGAYEQYF. The DNA is TGCGCCAGCACCATCGGGACAGGGGCCTACGAGCAGTACTTC.